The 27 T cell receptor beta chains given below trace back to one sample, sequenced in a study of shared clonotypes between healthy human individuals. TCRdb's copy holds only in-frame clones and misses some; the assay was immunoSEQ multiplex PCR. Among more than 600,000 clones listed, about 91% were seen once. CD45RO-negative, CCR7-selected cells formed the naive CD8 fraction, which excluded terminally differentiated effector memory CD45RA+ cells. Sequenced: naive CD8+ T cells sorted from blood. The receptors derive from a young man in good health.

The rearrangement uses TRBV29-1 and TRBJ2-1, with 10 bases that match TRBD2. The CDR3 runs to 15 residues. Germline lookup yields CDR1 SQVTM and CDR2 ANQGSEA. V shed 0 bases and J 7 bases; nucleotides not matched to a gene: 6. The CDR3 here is CSVEEEAGGRNEQFF. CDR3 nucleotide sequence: TGCAGCGTTGAAGAGGAAGCGGGAGGGCGAAATGAGCAGTTCTTC.

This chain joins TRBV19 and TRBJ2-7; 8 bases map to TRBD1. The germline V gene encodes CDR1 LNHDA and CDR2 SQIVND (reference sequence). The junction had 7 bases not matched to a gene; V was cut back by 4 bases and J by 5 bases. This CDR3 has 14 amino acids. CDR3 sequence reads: CASSTLPTGDEQYF. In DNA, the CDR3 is TGTGCCAGTAGTACCCTACCGACAGGGGACGAGCAGTACTTC.

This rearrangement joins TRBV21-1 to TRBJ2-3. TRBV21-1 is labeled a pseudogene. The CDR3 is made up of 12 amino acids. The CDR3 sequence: CASSKSGDTQYF. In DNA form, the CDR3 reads TGTGCCAGCAGCAAAAGTGGTGATACGCAGTATTTT.

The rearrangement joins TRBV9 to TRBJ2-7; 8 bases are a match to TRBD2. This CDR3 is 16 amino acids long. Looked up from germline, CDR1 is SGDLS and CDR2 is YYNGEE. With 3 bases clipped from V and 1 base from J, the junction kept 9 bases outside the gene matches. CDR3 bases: TGTGCCAGCAGCGCGGGGGGGGCGAACCCTTCCTACGAGCAGTACTTC. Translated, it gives CASSAGGANPSYEQYF.

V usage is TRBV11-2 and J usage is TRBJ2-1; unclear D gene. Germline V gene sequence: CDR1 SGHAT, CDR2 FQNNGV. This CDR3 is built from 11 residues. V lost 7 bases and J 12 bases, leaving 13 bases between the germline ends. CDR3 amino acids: CASTRGHAQFF. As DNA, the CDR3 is TGTGCCAGCACTCGAGGCCATGCGCAGTTCTTC.

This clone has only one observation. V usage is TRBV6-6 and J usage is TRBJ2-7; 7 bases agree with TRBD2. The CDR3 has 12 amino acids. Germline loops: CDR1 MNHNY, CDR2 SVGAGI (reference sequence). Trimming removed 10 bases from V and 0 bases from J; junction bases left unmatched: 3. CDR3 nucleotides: TGTGCCACCCGGGGGGACTCCTACGAGCAGTACTTC. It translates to CATRGDSYEQYF.

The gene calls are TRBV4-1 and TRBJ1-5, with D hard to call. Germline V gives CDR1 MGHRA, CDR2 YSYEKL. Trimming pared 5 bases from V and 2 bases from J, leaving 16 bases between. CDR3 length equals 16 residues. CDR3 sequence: CASSSLATIGNQPQHF. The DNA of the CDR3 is TGCGCCAGCAGCTCCTTGGCCACTATAGGCAATCAGCCCCAGCATTTT.

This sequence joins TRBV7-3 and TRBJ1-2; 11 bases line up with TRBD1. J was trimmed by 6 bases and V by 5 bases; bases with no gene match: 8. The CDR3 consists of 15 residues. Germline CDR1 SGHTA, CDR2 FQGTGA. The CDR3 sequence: CASSPGDRGMDGYTF. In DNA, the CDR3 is TGTGCCAGCAGCCCGGGGGACAGGGGGATGGATGGCTACACCTTC.

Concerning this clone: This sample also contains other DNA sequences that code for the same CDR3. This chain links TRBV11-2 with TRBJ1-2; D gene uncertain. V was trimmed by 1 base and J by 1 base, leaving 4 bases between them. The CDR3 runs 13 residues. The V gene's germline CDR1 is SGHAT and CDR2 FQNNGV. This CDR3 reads CASSLVGNYGYTF. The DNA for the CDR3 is TGTGCCAGCAGCTTAGTTGGTAACTATGGCTACACCTTC.

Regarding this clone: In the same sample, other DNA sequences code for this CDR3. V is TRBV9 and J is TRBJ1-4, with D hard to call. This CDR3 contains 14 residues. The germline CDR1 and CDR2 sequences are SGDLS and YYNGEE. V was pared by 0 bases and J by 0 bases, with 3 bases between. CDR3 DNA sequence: TGTGCCAGCAGCGTAGGATCAACTAATGAAAAACTGTTTTTT. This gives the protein CASSVGSTNEKLFF.

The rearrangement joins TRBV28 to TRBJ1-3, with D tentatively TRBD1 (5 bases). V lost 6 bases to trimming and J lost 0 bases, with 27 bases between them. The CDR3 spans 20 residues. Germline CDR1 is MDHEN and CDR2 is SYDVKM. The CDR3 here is CASSLPSRGPSASSGNTIYF. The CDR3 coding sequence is TGTGCCAGCAGCCTTCCTTCGAGGGGACCCAGCGCGAGCTCTGGAAACACCATATATTTT.

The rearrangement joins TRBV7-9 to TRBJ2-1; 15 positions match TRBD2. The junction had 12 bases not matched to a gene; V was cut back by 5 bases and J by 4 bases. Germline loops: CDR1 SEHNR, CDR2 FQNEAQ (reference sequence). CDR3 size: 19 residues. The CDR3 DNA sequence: TGTGCCAGCAGCCCGGGACCGGGACTAGCGGGAGGTGTTTACAATGAGCAGTTCTTC. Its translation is CASSPGPGLAGGVYNEQFF.

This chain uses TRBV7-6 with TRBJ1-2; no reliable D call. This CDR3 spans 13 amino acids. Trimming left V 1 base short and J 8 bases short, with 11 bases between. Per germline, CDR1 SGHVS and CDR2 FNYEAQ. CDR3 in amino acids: CASSLDPTTGYTF. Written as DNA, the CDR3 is TGTGCCAGCAGCTTAGACCCCACTACGGGCTACACCTTC. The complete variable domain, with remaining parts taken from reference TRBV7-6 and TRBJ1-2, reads GAGVSQSPRYKVTKRGQDVALRCDPISGHVSLYWYRQALGQGPEFLTYFNYEAQQDKSGLPNDRFSAERPEGSISTLTIQRTEQRDSAMYRCASSLDPTTGYTFGSGTRLTVV.

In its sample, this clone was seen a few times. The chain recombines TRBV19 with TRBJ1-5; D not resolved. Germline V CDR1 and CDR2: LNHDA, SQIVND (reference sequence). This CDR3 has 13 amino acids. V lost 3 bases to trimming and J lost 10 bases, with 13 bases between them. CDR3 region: CASSIPPGEPQHF. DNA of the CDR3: TGTGCCAGTAGTATTCCGCCGGGCGAACCCCAGCATTTT.

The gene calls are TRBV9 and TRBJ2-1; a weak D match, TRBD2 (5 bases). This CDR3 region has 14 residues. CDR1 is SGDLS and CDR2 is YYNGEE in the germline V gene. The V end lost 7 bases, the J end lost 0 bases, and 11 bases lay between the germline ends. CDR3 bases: TGTGCCAGCTGTGAGGGTAACTCCTACAATGAGCAGTTCTTC. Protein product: CASCEGNSYNEQFF. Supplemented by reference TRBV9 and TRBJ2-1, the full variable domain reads DSGVTQTPKHLITATGQRVTLRCSPRSGDLSVYWYQQSLDQGLQFLIQYYNGEERAKGNILERFSAQQFPDLHSELNLSSLELGDSALYFCASCEGNSYNEQFFGPGTRLTVL.

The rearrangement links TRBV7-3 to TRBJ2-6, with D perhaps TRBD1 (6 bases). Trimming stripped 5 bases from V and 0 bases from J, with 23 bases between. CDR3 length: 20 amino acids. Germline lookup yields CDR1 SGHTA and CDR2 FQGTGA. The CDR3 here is CASSLGWTQGFNSGANVLTF. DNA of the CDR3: TGTGCCAGCAGCCTAGGATGGACACAGGGCTTCAACTCTGGGGCCAACGTCCTGACTTTC.

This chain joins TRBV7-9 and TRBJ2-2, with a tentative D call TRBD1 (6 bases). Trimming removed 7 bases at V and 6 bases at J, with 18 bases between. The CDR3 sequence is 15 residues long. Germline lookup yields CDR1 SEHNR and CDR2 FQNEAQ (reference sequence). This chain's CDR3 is CASNSPGTSPGELFF. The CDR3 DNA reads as TGTGCCAGCAACAGTCCCGGGACATCGCCCGGGGAGCTGTTTTTT.

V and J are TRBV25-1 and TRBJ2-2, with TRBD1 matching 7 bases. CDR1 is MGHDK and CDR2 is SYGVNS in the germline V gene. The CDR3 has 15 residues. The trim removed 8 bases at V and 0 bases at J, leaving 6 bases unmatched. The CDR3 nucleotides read TGTGCCAGCTCCAATAGGGGGCCGAACACCGGGGAGCTGTTTTTT. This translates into CASSNRGPNTGELFF.

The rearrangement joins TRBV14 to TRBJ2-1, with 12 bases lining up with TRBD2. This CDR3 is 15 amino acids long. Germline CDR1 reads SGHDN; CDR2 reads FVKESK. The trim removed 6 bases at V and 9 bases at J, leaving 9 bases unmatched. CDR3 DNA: TGTGCCAGCAGTCCTAGCGGGAGGGCCCTTGTTGAGCAGTTCTTC. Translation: CASSPSGRALVEQFF.

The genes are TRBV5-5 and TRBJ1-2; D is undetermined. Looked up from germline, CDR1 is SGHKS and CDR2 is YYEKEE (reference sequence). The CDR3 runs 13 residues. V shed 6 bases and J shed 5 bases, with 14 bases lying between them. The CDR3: CASTSLGPYGYTF. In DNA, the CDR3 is TGTGCCAGCACCTCGCTGGGCCCGTATGGCTACACCTTC.

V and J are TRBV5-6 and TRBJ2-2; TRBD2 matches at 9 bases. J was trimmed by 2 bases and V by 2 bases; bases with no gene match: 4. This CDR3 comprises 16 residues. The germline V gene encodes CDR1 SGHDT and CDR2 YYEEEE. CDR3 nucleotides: TGTGCCAGCAGCTTTGCGGGGGGGCGCAACACCGGGGAGCTGTTTTTT. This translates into CASSFAGGRNTGELFF.

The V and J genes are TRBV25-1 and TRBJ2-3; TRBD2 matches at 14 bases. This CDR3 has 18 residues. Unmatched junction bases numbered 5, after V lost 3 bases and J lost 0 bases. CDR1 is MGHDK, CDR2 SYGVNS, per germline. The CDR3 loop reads CASSDSGTSGSSTDTQYF. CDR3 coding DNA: TGTGCCAGCAGTGATTCCGGGACTAGCGGGAGTAGCACAGATACGCAGTATTTT.

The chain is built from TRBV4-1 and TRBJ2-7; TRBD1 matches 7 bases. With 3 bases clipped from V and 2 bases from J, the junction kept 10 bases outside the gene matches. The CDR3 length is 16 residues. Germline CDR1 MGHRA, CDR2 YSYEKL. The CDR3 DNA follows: TGCGCCAGCAGCCACCCCGACAGGGCGTCGACCTACGAGCAGTACTTC. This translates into CASSHPDRASTYEQYF.

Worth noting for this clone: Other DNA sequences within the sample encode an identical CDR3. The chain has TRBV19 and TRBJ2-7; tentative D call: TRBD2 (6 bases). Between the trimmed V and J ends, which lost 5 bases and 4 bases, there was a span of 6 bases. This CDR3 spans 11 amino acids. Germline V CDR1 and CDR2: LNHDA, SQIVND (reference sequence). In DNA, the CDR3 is TGTGCCAGTAGTGGGGGGTACGAGCAGTACTTC. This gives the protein CASSGGYEQYF.

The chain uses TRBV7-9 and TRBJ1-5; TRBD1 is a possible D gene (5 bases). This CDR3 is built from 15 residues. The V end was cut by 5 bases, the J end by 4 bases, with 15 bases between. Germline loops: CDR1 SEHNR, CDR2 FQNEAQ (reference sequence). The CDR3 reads CASSPNGGENQPQHF. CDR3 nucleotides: TGTGCCAGCAGCCCAAACGGGGGGGAGAATCAGCCCCAGCATTTT.

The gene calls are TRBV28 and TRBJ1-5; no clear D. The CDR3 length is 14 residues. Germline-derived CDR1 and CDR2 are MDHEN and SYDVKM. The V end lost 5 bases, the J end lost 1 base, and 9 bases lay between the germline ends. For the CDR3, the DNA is TGTGCCAGCAGTATGGACCCGAGCAATCAGCCCCAGCATTTT. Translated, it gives CASSMDPSNQPQHF.

The CDR3 nucleotides read TGCGCCAGCAGCTTGGAGAACCCTAACTATGGCTACACCTTC. It specifies CASSLENPNYGYTF. The rearrangement joins TRBV5-1 to TRBJ1-2; D is unclear. V shed 0 bases and J shed 0 bases, with 6 bases lying between them. There are 14 residues in the CDR3. CDR1 and CDR2 from the germline V gene are SGHRS and YFSETQ.